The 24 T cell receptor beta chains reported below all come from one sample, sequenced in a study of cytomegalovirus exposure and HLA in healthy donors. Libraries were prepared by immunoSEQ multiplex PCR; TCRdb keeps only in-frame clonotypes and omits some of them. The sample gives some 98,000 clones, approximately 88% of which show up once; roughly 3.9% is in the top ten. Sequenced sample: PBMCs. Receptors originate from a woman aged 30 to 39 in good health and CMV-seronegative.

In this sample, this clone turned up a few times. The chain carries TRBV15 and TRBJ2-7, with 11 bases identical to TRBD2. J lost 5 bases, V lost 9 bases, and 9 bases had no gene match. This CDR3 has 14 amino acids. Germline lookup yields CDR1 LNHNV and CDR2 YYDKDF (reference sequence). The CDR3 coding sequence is TGTGCCACTAGACTGGGACTAGCGGCTGACGAGCAGTACTTC. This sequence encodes CATRLGLAADEQYF.

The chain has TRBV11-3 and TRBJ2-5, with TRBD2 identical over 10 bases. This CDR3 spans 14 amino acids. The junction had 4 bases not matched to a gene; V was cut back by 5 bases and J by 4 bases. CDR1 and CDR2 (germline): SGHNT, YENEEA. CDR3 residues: CASSPSGRGETQYF. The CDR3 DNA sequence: TGTGCCAGCAGCCCCAGCGGGAGGGGAGAGACCCAGTACTTC. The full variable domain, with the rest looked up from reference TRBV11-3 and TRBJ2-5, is EAGVVQSPRYKIIEKKQPVAFWCNPISGHNTLYWYLQNLGQGPELLIRYENEEAVDDSQLPKDRFSAERLKGVDSTLKIQPAELGDSAVYLCASSPSGRGETQYFGPGTRLLVL.

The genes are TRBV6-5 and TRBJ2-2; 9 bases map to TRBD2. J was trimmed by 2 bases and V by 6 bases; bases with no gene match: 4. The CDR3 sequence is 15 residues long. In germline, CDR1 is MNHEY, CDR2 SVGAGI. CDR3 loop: CASSLLAGNTGELFF. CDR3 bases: TGTGCCAGCAGCCTACTAGCGGGTAACACCGGGGAGCTGTTTTTT.

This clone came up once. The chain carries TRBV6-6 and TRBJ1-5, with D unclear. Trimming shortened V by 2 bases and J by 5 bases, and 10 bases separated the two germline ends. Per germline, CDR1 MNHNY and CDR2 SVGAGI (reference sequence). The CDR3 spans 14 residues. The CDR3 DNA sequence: TGTGCCAGCAGTTACGAAGAGCCGCATCAGCCCCAGCATTTT. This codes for CASSYEEPHQPQHF.

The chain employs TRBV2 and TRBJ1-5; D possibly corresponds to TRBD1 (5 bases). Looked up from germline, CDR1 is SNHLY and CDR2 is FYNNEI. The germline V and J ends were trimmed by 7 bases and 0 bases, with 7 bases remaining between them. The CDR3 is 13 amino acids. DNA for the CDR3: TGTGCCAGCAAGGACAATAGCAATCAGCCCCAGCATTTT. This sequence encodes CASKDNSNQPQHF.

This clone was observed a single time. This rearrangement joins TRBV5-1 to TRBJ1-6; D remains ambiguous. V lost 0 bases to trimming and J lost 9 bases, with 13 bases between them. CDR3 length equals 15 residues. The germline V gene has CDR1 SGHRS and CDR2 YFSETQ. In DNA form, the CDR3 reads TGCGCCAGCAGCTTGGCCGAGGGTGGCGGTTCACCCCTCCACTTT. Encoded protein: CASSLAEGGGSPLHF.

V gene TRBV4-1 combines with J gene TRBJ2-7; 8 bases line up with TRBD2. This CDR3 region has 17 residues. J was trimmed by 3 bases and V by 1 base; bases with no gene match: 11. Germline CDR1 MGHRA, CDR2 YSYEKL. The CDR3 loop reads CASSQVSSGGPFYEQYF. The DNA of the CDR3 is TGCGCCAGCAGCCAAGTTAGTTCGGGAGGGCCGTTCTACGAGCAGTACTTC.

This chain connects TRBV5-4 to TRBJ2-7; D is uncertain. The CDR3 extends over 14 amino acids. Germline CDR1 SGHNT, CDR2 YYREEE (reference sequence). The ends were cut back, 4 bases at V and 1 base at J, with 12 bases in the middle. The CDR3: CASSPTAGSYEQYF. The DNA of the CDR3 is TGTGCCAGCAGCCCTACAGCAGGTTCCTACGAGCAGTACTTC.

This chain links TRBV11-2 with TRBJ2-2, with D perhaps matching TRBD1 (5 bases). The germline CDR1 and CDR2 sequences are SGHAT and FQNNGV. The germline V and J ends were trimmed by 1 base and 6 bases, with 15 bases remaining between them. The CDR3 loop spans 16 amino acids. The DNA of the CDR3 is TGTGCCAGCAGCTTAGGCGGCAGGGCGTTTGCCGGGGAGCTGTTTTTT. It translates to CASSLGGRAFAGELFF.

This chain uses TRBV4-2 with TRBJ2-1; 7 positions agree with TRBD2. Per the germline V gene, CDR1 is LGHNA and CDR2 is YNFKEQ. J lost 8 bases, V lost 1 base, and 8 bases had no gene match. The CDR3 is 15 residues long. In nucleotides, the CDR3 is TGTGCCAGCAGCCAAGTTGCGGGAGCACTATATGAGCAGTTCTTC. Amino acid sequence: CASSQVAGALYEQFF.

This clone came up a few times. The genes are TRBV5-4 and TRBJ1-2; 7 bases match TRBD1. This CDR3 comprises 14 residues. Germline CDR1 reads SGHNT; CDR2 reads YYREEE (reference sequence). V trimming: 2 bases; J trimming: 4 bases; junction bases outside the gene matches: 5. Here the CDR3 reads CASSFGTALYGYTF. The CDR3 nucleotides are TGTGCCAGCAGCTTTGGGACAGCTCTCTATGGCTACACCTTC.

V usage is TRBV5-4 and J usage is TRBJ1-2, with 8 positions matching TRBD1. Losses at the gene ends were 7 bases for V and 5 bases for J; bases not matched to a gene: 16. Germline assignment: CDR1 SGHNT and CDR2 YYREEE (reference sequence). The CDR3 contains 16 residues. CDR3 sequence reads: CASGQPRPGQGYGYTF. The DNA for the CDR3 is TGTGCCAGCGGGCAACCGCGACCTGGACAGGGATATGGCTACACCTTC.

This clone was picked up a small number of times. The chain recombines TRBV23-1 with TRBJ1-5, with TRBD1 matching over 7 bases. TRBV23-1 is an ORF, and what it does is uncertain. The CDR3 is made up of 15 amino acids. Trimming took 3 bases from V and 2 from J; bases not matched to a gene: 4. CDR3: CASSHDGQGNQPQHF. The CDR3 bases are TGCGCCAGCAGTCACGATGGACAGGGCAATCAGCCCCAGCATTTT.

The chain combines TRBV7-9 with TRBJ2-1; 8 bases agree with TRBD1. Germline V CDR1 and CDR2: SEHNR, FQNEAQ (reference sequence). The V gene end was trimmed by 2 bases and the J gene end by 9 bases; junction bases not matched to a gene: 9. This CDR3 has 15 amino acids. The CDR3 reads CASSLLFQGAGEQFF. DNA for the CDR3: TGTGCCAGCAGCTTACTCTTCCAGGGGGCTGGTGAGCAGTTCTTC.

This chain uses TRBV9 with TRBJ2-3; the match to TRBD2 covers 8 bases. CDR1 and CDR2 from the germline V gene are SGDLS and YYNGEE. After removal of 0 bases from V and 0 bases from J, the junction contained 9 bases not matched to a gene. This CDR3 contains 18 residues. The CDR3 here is CASSVAASRGRSTDTQYF. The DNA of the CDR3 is TGTGCCAGCAGCGTAGCCGCCTCTCGCGGGAGGAGCACAGATACGCAGTATTTT.

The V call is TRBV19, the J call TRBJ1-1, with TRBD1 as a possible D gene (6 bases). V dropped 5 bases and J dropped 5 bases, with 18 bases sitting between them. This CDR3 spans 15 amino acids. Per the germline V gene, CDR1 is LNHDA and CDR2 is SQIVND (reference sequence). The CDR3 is CASSPRTARGTEAFF. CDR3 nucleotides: TGTGCCAGTAGTCCCAGGACAGCGCGGGGGACTGAAGCTTTCTTT.

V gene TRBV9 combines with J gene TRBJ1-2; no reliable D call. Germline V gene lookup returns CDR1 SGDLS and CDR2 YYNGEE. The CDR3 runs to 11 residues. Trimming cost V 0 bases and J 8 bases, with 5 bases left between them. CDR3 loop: CASSVGEGYTF. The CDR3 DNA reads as TGTGCCAGCAGCGTAGGAGAAGGCTACACCTTC.

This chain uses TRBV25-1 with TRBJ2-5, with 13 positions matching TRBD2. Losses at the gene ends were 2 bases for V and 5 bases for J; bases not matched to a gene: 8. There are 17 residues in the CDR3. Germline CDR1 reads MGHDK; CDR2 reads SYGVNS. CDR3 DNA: TGTGCCAGCAGTGAAGGTAGACTAGCGGGAGGTTTGGAGACCCAGTACTTC. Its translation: CASSEGRLAGGLETQYF.

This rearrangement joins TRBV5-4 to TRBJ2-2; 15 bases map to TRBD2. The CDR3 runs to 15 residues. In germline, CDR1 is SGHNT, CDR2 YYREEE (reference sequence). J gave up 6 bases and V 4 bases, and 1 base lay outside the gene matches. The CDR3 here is CASSGLAGGPGELFF. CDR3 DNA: TGTGCCAGCAGCGGACTAGCGGGAGGGCCCGGGGAGCTGTTTTTT.

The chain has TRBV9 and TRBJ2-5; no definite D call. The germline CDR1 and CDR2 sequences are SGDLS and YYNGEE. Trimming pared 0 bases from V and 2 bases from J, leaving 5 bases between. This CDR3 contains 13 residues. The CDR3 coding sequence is TGTGCCAGCAGCGTAGGTACTCAAGAGACCCAGTACTTC. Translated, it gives CASSVGTQETQYF.

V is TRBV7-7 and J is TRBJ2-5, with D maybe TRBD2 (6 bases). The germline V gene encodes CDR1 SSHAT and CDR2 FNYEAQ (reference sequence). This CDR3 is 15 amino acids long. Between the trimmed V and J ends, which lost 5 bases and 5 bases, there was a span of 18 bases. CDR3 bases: TGTGCCAGCAGCCGCGGGGACGGAGGATGGGAGACCCAGTACTTC. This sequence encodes CASSRGDGGWETQYF.

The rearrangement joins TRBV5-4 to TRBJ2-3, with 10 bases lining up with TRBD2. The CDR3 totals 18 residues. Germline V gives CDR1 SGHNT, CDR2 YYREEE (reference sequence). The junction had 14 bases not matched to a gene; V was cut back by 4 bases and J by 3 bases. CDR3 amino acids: CASSLPGPSGGGTDTQYF. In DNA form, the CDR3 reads TGTGCCAGCAGCCTCCCGGGGCCTAGCGGGGGAGGGACAGATACGCAGTATTTT.

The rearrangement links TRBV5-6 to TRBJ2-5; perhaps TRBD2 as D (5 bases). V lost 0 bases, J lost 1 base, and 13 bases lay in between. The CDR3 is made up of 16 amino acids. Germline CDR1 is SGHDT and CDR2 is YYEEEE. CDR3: CASSLGPRGGQETQYF. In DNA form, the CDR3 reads TGTGCCAGCAGCTTGGGGCCTCGCGGAGGCCAAGAGACCCAGTACTTC. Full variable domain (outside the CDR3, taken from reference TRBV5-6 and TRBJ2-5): DAGVTQSPTHLIKTRGQQVTLRCSPKSGHDTVSWYQQALGQGPQFIFQYYEEEERQRGNFPDRFSGHQFPNYSSELNVNALLLGDSALYLCASSLGPRGGQETQYFGPGTRLLVL.

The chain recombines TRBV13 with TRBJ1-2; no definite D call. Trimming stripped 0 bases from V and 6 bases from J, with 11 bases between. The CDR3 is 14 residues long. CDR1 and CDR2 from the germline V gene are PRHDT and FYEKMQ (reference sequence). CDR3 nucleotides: TGTGCCAGCAGCTTAGGACAGCAATTAAATGGCTACACCTTC. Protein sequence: CASSLGQQLNGYTF.